This T cell receptor beta chain was sequenced in a study of blood T cell repertoires in COVID-19. About the study: Samples came from the United States, Italy and Spain, spanning acute and convalescent COVID-19. T cells, B-cell-depleted T cells, or PBMCs provided the cDNA or gDNA that served as material.

This clone has only a few counts. This CDR3 is 13 amino acids long. Germline-derived CDR1 and CDR2 are ENHRY and SYGVKD. V lost 6 bases and J 2 bases, leaving 10 bases between the germline ends. In the original analysis: Nucleated cell number was recorded as an estimate derived from reference gene primer amplification. Some clones are missing from TCRdb's copy, which holds only in-frame ones; the method was immunoSEQ multiplex PCR. V and J calls and clone size are copied from that table; D and trimming were computed from the DNA. This sample has roughly 66,000 clones; 82% occur once, and the top ten carry less than 8.5%.

Material for sequencing was peripheral blood. The chain employs TRBV10-3 and TRBJ1-2; D might be TRBD1 (5 bases). The receptor was derived from a man between 60 and 75 years old with acute or convalescent COVID-19. This chain's CDR3 is CAISEPGNYGYTF. The CDR3, as DNA: TGTGCCATCAGCGAACCAGGGAACTATGGCTACACCTTC.